One and the same sample provided the 3 T cell receptor beta chains below, sequenced in a study of cytomegalovirus exposure and HLA in healthy donors. The primer mix had 60 Vbeta and 13 Jbeta primers. Sequencing used immunoSEQ multiplex PCR; TCRdb keeps in-frame clones, though not all of them. Of some 130,000 clones in the sample, 70% were seen once. The material sequenced was PBMCs. These receptors all stem from a woman in her fifties or sixties in good health and CMV-seropositive.

The chain has TRBV27 and TRBJ1-2; possible D gene TRBD1, 5 bases. Germline loops: CDR1 MNHEY, CDR2 SMNVEV (reference sequence). V lost 6 bases, J lost 5 bases, and 16 bases lay in between. The CDR3 extends over 14 amino acids. The CDR3 here is CASRGSGLGYGYTF. CDR3 nucleotide sequence: TGTGCCAGCAGAGGTTCAGGGTTGGGGTATGGCTACACCTTC.

The genes are TRBV19 and TRBJ2-3; 9 nucleotides agree with TRBD2. The CDR3 has 17 amino acids. V lost 5 bases and J lost 0; bases outside the gene matches: 9. Germline CDR1 reads LNHDA; CDR2 reads SQIVND (reference sequence). CDR3 nucleotides: TGTGCCAGTAGTTCCTCAACTAGCGGGTCTAGCACAGATACGCAGTATTTT. Translating gives CASSSSTSGSSTDTQYF. The variable domain in full, completed from reference TRBV19 and TRBJ2-3, reads DGGITQSPKYLFRKEGQNVTLSCEQNLNHDAMYWYRQDPGQGLRLIYYSQIVNDFQKGDIAEGYSVSREKKESFPLTVTSAQKNPTAFYLCASSSSTSGSSTDTQYFGPGTRLTVL.

The V gene is TRBV4-1, the J gene TRBJ1-5, with a possible D match to TRBD1 (5 bases). The CDR3 covers 15 residues. The V gene lost 0 bases and the J gene lost 7 bases, with 13 bases spanning the gap. Looked up from germline, CDR1 is MGHRA and CDR2 is YSYEKL. As DNA, the CDR3 is TGCGCCAGCAGCCAAGATTTCGGGGGATTCCAGCCCCAGCATTTT. This codes for CASSQDFGGFQPQHF.